This T cell receptor (beta chain) was sequenced in a study of cytomegalovirus exposure and HLA in healthy donors. Study-level findings and limits: In terms of immune exposure information, only CMV serostatus was available.

This PCR relied on a set of 60 Vbeta primers and 13 Jbeta primers. Using immunoSEQ multiplex PCR, the repertoire was profiled, and TCRdb retains in-frame clones only, with some absent. The sample consists of tens of thousands of clones, approximately 83% of them appearing once. The CDR3 consists of 14 residues. Germline lookup yields CDR1 SGHVS and CDR2 FQNEAQ. J was trimmed by 6 bases and V by 3 bases; bases with no gene match: 3. As regards this clone: Its specificity is unknown.

The chain combines TRBV7-8 with TRBJ2-1; 9 bases fit TRBD1. The sequenced sample was PBMCs. The receptor comes from a man aged 35 to 55 in good health and CMV-seronegative. The CDR3 loop reads CASSLRQGGNEQFF. The DNA of the CDR3 is TGTGCCAGCAGCTTGCGACAGGGGGGCAATGAGCAGTTCTTC.